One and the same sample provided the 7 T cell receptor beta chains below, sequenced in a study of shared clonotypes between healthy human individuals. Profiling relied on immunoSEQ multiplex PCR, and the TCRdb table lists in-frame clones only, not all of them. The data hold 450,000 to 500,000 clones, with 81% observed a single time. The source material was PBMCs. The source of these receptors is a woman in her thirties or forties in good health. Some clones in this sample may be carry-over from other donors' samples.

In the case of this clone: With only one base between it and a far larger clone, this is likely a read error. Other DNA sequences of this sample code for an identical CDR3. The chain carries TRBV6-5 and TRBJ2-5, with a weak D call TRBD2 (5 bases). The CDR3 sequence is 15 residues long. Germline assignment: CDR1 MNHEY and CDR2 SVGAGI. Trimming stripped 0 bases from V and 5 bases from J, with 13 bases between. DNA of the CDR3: TGTGCCAGCAGTTACTCCTTAGACCGCGGGGAGACCCAGTACTTC. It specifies CASSYSLDRGETQYF.

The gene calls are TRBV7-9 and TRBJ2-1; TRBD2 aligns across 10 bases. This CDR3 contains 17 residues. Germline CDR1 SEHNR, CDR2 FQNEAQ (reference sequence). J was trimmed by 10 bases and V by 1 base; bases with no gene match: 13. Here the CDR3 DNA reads TGTGCCAGCAGCTTAGAAGACTGGGCTAGCGGGAGTGGGGAGCAGTTCTTC. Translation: CASSLEDWASGSGEQFF.

The DNA for the CDR3 is TGTGCCAGCAGCTTGATCTTGGAGGCCCCCTACGAGCAGTACTTC. It specifies CASSLILEAPYEQYF. The genes are TRBV7-2 and TRBJ2-7; possibly TRBD2 for D (5 bases). The ends were cut back, 3 bases at V and 2 bases at J, with 14 bases in the middle. CDR3 length: 15 residues. CDR1 is SGHTA and CDR2 is FQGNSA in the germline V gene.

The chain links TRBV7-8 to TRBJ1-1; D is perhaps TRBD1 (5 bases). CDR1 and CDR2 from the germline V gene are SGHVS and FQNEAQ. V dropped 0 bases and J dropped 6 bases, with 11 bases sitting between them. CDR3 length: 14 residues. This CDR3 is CASSLAGRDAEAFF. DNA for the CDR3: TGTGCCAGCAGCTTAGCGGGCAGGGACGCTGAAGCTTTCTTT.

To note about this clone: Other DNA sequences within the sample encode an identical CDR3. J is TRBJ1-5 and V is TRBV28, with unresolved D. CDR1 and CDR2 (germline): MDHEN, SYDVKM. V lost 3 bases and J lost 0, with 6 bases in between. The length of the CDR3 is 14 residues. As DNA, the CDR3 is TGTGCCAGCAGTTTTGGCGGTAGCAATCAGCCCCAGCATTTT. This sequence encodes CASSFGGSNQPQHF.

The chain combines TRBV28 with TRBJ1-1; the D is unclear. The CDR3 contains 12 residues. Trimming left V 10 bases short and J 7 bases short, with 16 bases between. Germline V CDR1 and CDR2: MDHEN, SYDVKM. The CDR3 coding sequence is TGTGCCACCCGGACGGTCGAATTTGAAGCTTTCTTT. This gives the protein CATRTVEFEAFF.

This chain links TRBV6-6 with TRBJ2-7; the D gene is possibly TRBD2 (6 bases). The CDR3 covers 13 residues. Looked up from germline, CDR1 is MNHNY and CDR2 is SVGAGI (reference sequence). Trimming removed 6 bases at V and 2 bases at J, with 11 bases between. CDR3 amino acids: CASRAGSPYEQYF. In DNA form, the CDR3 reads TGTGCCAGCAGGGCGGGATCTCCCTACGAGCAGTACTTC.